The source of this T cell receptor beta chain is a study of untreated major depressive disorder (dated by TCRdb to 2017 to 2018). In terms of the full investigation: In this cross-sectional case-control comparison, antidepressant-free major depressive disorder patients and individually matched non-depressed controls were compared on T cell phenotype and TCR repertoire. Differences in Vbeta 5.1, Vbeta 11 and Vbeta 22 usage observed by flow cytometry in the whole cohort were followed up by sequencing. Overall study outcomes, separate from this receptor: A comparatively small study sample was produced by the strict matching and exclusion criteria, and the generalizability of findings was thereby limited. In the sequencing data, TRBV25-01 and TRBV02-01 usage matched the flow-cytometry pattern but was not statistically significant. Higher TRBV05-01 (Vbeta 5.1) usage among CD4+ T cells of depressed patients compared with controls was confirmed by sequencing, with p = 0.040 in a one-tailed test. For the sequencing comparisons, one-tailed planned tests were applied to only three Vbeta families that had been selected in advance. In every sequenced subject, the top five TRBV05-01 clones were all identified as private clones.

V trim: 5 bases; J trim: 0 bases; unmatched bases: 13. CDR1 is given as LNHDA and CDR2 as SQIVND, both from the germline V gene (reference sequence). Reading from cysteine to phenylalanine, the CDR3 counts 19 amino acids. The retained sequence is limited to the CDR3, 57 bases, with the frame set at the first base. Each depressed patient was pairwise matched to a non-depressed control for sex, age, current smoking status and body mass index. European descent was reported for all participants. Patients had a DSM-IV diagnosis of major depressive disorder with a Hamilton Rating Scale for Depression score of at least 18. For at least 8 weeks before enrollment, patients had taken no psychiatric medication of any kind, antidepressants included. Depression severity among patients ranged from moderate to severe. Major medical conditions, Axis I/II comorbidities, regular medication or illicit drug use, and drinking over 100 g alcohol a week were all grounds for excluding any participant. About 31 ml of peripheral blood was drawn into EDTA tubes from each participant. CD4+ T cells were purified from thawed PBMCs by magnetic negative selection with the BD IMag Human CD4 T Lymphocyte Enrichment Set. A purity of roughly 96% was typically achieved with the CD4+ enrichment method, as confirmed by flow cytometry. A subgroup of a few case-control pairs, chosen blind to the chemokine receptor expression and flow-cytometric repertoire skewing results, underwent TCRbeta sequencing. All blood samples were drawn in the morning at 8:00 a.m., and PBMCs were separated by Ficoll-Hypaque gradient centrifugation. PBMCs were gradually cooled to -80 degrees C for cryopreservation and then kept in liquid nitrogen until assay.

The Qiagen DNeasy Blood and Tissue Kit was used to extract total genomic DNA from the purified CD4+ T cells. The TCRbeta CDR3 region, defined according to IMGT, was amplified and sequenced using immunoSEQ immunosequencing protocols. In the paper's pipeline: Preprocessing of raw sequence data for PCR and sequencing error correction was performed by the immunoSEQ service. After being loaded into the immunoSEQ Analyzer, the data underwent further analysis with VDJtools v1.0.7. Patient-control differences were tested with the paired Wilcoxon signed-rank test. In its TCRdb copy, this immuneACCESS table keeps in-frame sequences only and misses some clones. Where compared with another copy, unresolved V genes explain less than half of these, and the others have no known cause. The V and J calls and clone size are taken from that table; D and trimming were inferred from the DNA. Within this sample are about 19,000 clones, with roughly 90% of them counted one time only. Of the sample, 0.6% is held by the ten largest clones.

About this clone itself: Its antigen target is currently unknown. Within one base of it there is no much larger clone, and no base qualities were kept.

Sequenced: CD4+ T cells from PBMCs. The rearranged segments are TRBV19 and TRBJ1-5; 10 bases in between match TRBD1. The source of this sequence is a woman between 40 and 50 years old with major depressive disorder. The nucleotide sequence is TGTGCCAGTAGTGTCCGGACAGGGGGGAATGTTTATAGCAATCAGCCCCAGCATTTT. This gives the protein CASSVRTGGNVYSNQPQHF.